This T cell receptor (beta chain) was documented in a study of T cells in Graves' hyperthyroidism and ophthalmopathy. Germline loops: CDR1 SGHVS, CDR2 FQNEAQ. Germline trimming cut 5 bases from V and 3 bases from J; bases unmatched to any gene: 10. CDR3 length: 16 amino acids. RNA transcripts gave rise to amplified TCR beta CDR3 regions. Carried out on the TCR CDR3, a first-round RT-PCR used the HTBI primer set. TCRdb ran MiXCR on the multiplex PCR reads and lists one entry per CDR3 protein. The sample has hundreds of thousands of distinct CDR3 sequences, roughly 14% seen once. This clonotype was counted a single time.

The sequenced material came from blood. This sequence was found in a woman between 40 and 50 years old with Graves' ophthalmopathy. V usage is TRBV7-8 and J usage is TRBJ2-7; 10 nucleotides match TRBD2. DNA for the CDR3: TGTGCCAGCAGCGGCGGGACTAGCGTTGATGACTACGAGCAGTACTTC. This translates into CASSGGTSVDDYEQYF.